Listed here are 21 T cell receptor beta chains from one sample, sequenced in a study of cytotoxic CD8 clonotypes in ibrutinib-treated CLL. Method: immunoSEQ multiplex PCR; TCRdb's copy keeps in-frame clones and lacks some. The table lists approximately 84,000 clones, about 86% of them singletons. Sequences were derived from PBMCs, sampled before ibrutinib treatment. These receptors were obtained from a human donor with chronic lymphocytic leukemia.

This sequence joins TRBV5-1 and TRBJ2-1; TRBD1 matches 10 bases. CDR3 length equals 15 residues. The J segment lost 8 bases and the V segment lost 0 bases, leaving 5 bases of the junction unmatched. Germline values: CDR1 SGHRS, CDR2 YFSETQ. Here the CDR3 DNA reads TGCGCCAGCAGCTTGGGACAGGGGGCTGGTCATGAGCAGTTCTTC. It codes for CASSLGQGAGHEQFF.

The chain has TRBV6-6 and TRBJ2-3; D remains ambiguous. CDR1 MNHNY and CDR2 SVGAGI come from the germline V gene (reference sequence). The CDR3 sequence is 12 residues long. V was shortened by 2 bases and J by 6 bases, with 6 bases between the two germline ends. The CDR3 reads CASSYVGDTQYF. The CDR3 nucleotides are TGTGCCAGCAGTTACGTAGGGGATACGCAGTATTTT.

This clone was detected once. The chain employs TRBV7-9 and TRBJ2-5, with D possibly called TRBD1 or TRBD2 (6 bases each). The germline V gene encodes CDR1 SEHNR and CDR2 FQNEAQ (reference sequence). The CDR3 sequence is 14 residues long. V gave up 7 bases and J gave up 4 bases, with 16 bases separating them. CDR3 bases: TGTGCCAGCACCAAAGGGGGGTACAGAGAGACCCAGTACTTC. This gives the protein CASTKGGYRETQYF.

The V gene is TRBV2, the J gene TRBJ1-5; D is unclear. Germline V gene lookup returns CDR1 SNHLY and CDR2 FYNNEI. The CDR3 has 14 amino acids. With 4 bases removed from V and 0 bases from J, the gap between germline ends came to 7 bases. This CDR3 reads CASSVGNSNQPQHF. CDR3 DNA sequence: TGTGCCAGCAGTGTAGGGAATAGCAATCAGCCCCAGCATTTT.

V usage is TRBV4-1 and J usage is TRBJ1-2; D uncertain. CDR3 length: 13 residues. V lost 0 bases and J lost 2, with 4 bases in between. Germline V gives CDR1 MGHRA, CDR2 YSYEKL. The CDR3 sequence is CASSQEMNYGYTF. The CDR3 nucleotides are TGCGCCAGCAGCCAAGAAATGAACTATGGCTACACCTTC.

This clone was found once. V usage is TRBV7-7 and J usage is TRBJ2-1, with D possibly being TRBD1 (6 bases). The CDR3 length is 13 residues. Germline V gene sequence: CDR1 SSHAT, CDR2 FNYEAQ (reference sequence). The V end lost 1 base, the J end lost 5 bases, and 6 bases lay between the germline ends. The CDR3 loop reads CASSLGTDNEQFF. The CDR3 bases are TGTGCCAGCAGCTTAGGGACAGACAATGAGCAGTTCTTC.

The J gene is TRBJ1-3, the V gene TRBV7-9; D is uncertain. Germline CDR1 reads SEHNR; CDR2 reads FQNEAQ (reference sequence). The CDR3 runs 15 residues. Trimming removed 5 bases at V and 0 bases at J, with 11 bases between. For the CDR3, the DNA is TGTGCCAGCAGCCAGTTTTCAAGCTCTGGAAACACCATATATTTT. This codes for CASSQFSSSGNTIYF.

The chain couples TRBV27 to TRBJ1-4; D is uncertain. Germline V lookup: CDR1 MNHEY, CDR2 SMNVEV (reference sequence). The CDR3 has 12 residues. V was cut by 2 bases and J by 10 bases, with 8 bases left in between. The CDR3 sequence: CASSLNGLKLFF. The DNA of the CDR3 is TGTGCCAGCAGTTTAAACGGATTAAAACTGTTTTTT.

This chain joins TRBV2 and TRBJ2-1; D is possibly TRBD2 (7 bases). Trimming cost V 9 bases and J 6 bases, with 18 bases left between them. Germline loops: CDR1 SNHLY, CDR2 FYNNEI. The CDR3 is 14 amino acids. The CDR3 loop reads CARRGGERGNEQFF. The CDR3 DNA follows: TGTGCCAGGAGAGGGGGGGAGAGGGGCAATGAGCAGTTCTTC. Using reference TRBV2 and TRBJ2-1 for the parts outside the CDR3, the full variable domain is EPEVTQTPSHQVTQMGQEVILRCVPISNHLYFYWYRQILGQKVEFLVSFYNNEISEKSEIFDDQFSVERPDGSNFTLKIRSTKLEDSAMYFCARRGGERGNEQFFGPGTRLTVL.

The chain is built from TRBV18 and TRBJ2-7; weak D call: TRBD1 (6 bases). CDR1 KGHSH and CDR2 LQKENI come from the germline V gene. There are 13 residues in the CDR3. Trimming stripped 5 bases from V and 3 bases from J, with 11 bases between. CDR3 nucleotide sequence: TGTGCCAGCTCATCCGGGACACTCTACGAGCAGTACTTC. Its translation: CASSSGTLYEQYF.

The chain recombines TRBV9 with TRBJ1-2, with 8 bases matching TRBD1. Trimming cost V 0 bases and J 3 bases; bases outside gene matches: 1. Germline-derived CDR1 and CDR2 are SGDLS and YYNGEE. This CDR3 is built from 14 residues. CDR3 in amino acids: CASSVETGDYGYTF. The CDR3 DNA follows: TGTGCCAGCAGCGTAGAGACAGGGGACTATGGCTACACCTTC.

V and J are TRBV5-8 and TRBJ1-3, with 8 nucleotides matching TRBD1. Germline CDR1 reads SGHTS; CDR2 reads YDEGEE. CDR3 length: 13 amino acids. With 3 bases clipped from V and 4 bases from J, the junction kept 0 bases outside the gene matches. The CDR3 sequence: CASSWDRGNTIYF. CDR3 sequence (DNA): TGTGCCAGCAGCTGGGACAGGGGAAACACCATATATTTT.

The chain joins TRBV28 to TRBJ1-2; D possibly corresponds to TRBD1 (5 bases). V lost 5 bases and J 4 bases, leaving 17 bases between the germline ends. The CDR3 totals 15 residues. Looked up from germline, CDR1 is MDHEN and CDR2 is SYDVKM. The CDR3 nucleotides are TGTGCCAGCAGTCCACCGGGCAGGGTTTTCTATGGCTACACCTTC. It yields the protein CASSPPGRVFYGYTF.

This clone was counted a single time. This chain connects TRBV5-1 to TRBJ2-7; 8 nucleotides match TRBD2. The CDR3 spans 16 residues. Losses at the gene ends were 0 bases for V and 1 base for J; bases not matched to a gene: 6. Germline V gene sequence: CDR1 SGHRS, CDR2 YFSETQ. The CDR3 DNA sequence: TGCGCCAGCAGCTTGGATCCGGGACTAGGATCCTACGAGCAGTACTTC. The encoded protein is CASSLDPGLGSYEQYF.

The gene calls are TRBV5-1 and TRBJ1-4; no firm D call. This CDR3 has 13 amino acids. CDR1 and CDR2 (germline): SGHRS, YFSETQ. V was trimmed by 2 bases and J by 7 bases, leaving 9 bases between them. CDR3 nucleotides: TGCGCCAGCAGCTTTATTTCAGGTGAAAAACTGTTTTTT. This sequence encodes CASSFISGEKLFF.

The J gene is TRBJ1-2, the V gene TRBV30; 12 positions match TRBD1. The CDR3 extends over 12 amino acids. Germline loops: CDR1 GTSNPN, CDR2 SVGIG (reference sequence). J was trimmed by 14 bases and V by 3 bases; bases with no gene match: 7. The CDR3 coding sequence is TGTGCCTGGAGCCAAGGGGACAGGGGGCTGACCTTC. This gives the protein CAWSQGDRGLTF.

The rearrangement links TRBV10-3 to TRBJ2-3; TRBD1 might be the D (5 bases). CDR1 and CDR2 from the germline V gene are ENHRY and SYGVKD. Trimming cost V 3 bases and J 0 bases, with 10 bases left between them. The CDR3 loop spans 15 amino acids. The CDR3 sequence: CAISDSRVSTDTQYF. DNA of the CDR3: TGTGCCATCAGTGACTCCAGGGTAAGCACAGATACGCAGTATTTT.

The rearrangement joins TRBV5-1 to TRBJ1-3; no definite D call. In germline, CDR1 is SGHRS, CDR2 YFSETQ. The CDR3 loop spans 13 amino acids. V lost 1 base, J lost 2 bases, and 4 bases lay in between. DNA for the CDR3: TGCGCCAGCAGCTTGTCCGCTGGAAACACCATATATTTT. The encoded protein is CASSLSAGNTIYF. Based on the CDR3 plus reference TRBV5-1 and TRBJ1-3, the full variable domain is KAGVTQTPRYLIKTRGQQVTLSCSPISGHRSVSWYQQTPGQGLQFLFEYFSETQRNKGNFPGRFSGRQFSNSRSEMNVSTLELGDSALYLCASSLSAGNTIYFGEGSWLTVV.

The rearrangement links TRBV4-2 to TRBJ2-3; 13 bases line up with TRBD2. This CDR3 is built from 17 residues. CDR1 is LGHNA and CDR2 is YNFKEQ in the germline V gene. V gave up 0 bases and J gave up 7 bases; unmatched junction bases: 7. The CDR3 DNA follows: TGTGCCAGCAGCCAAGATCCAACTAGCGGGAGGGGCAATACGCAGTATTTT. Its translation: CASSQDPTSGRGNTQYF.

The table lists this clone with a count of one. The chain links TRBV20-1 to TRBJ2-1; a weak D match, TRBD2 (5 bases). Germline CDR1 and CDR2: DFQATT and SNEGSKA (reference sequence). The CDR3 totals 11 residues. Between the trimmed V and J ends, which lost 5 bases and 10 bases, there was a span of 12 bases. As DNA, the CDR3 is TGCAGTGCTTCGTTAGCGCGGGAGCAGTTCTTC. This sequence encodes CSASLAREQFF.

The chain is built from TRBV11-2 and TRBJ1-3, with a possible D match to TRBD1 (5 bases). The CDR3 has 18 residues. In germline, CDR1 is SGHAT, CDR2 FQNNGV. V was cut by 2 bases and J by 0 bases, with 17 bases left in between. The CDR3 is CASSLRTPGQASGNTIYF. CDR3 DNA: TGTGCCAGCAGCTTACGGACGCCAGGACAAGCCTCTGGAAACACCATATATTTT.